This T cell receptor beta chain was sequenced during a study of T cells in Graves' hyperthyroidism and ophthalmopathy (dated by TCRdb to about 2019). Concerning the study at large: Peripheral blood samples were taken at the time of initial diagnosis, prior to any treatment. An independent validation cohort of about 20 hyperthyroidism patients and about 16 patients who later progressed to ophthalmopathy tested prospective prediction of ophthalmopathy. After sampling, hyperthyroidism patients received methimazole starting at 30 mg daily, and ophthalmopathy patients received high-dose intravenous methylprednisolone. The paper reports TCR Vbeta CDR3 sequencing of roughly 140 peripheral blood samples: under 45 ophthalmopathy, 70 to 85 hyperthyroidism and around 17 progressor patients. A discovery cohort of about a hundred patients, roughly 45 with Graves' ophthalmopathy and approximately 60 with stable Graves' hyperthyroidism, was used to find distinguishing TCR V-J signatures. For training and testing, the 100 or so patients in the discovery cohort were randomly divided in a 7:3 ratio. In roughly six Graves' hyperthyroidism patients, the study also compared T-cell repertoires from thyroid tissue with T-cell repertoires from blood. The research as a whole found: In cross-validation, a model built on a 13 V-J signature told ophthalmopathy apart from stable hyperthyroidism with just under 90% sensitivity and roughly 82% specificity, and in testing the same model reached 80%/75%. Most expanded thyroid clonotypes (frequency above 0.001) were also found in blood, which suggests that blood repertoires may mirror thyroid immune responses. In validation, progression to ophthalmopathy was predicted by the model with 70.59% sensitivity and 72.22% specificity, a median of approximately 6.5 months before onset. Sample size was not statistically predetermined, and investigators were not blinded to group allocation.

Ophthalmopathy patients had moderately to severely active disease, Clinical Activity Score of at least 3, NOSPECS grade of at least 4, and duration under 3 months. The study excluded patients with uncontrolled infections, other autoimmune diseases, pregnancy or lactation. Diagnoses were based on clinical symptoms, serum thyroxine and TRAb, thyroid ultrasound and orbital computed tomography. PBMCs were separated from approximately 9.9 ml of fresh peripheral blood using Ficoll-Paque density gradient centrifugation. Total RNA was extracted with Trizol reagent, and quality was checked on an Agilent 2100 Bioanalyzer. Amplification of TCR beta CDR3 regions was carried out from RNA transcripts. A first-round RT-PCR of the TCR CDR3 used the HTBI primer set with the Qiagen OneStep RT-PCR kit. Libraries were constructed in a second round of multiplex PCR, after which size selection and purification were carried out. Libraries were sequenced paired-end with 100 bp reads on an Illumina HiSeq2000. The authors processed their data as follows. SOAPnuke was used to process the raw data, with reads discarded if the reads contained adapters or uncalled bases, had a mean Phred below 15, or lacked an exact constant-primer or identifier match. High-quality paired reads were merged using COPE v1.2.5, and each unique nucleotide sequence was defined as a clonotype. MiTCR v1.1 was used to align clonotypes to the IMGT TRBV, TRBD and TRBJ reference segments. Analysis was restricted to V-J combinations with a frequency above 0.0001, which covered roughly 99% of repertoires. The TCS score was defined as the ratio of F50 (clonal expansion) to E x V (chaos), calculated using BLOSUM62-based TCRdist between CDR3 peptides within each V-J. Welch's t-statistics and random forest reduced fewer than 550 V-J features to 13, which were used in a naive Bayes classifier (R e1071). The Morisita-Horn index was used to measure how similar the thyroid and blood repertoires were. The public sequencing data were trimmed at Q25 with fastp and processed into clonotypes with MiXCR by TCRdb, which kept only in-frame beta chains. Each entry merges the rows of one CDR3 protein and shows their most common DNA and genes. TCRdb, rather than the study authors, made the V and J calls. This sample gives tens of thousands of distinct CDR3 sequences in total; around 56% of them show up just once. The top ten clonotypes cover about a sixth of the sample.

Between the V and J ends, shortened by 0 bases and 1 base respectively, the junction contains 8 bases. The CDR1 and CDR2 encoded by the germline V gene (reference sequence) are PRHDT and FYEKMQ. CDR3 length: 15 amino acids, cysteine to phenylalanine. Only the CDR3 portion is preserved as DNA: 45 bases, with reading frame beginning at the first base. This clonotype was recorded at least ten times. What antigen it recognizes has not been identified. It has no much larger one-base neighbor in the sample; base qualities were not kept. The sample taken for sequencing was blood. The chain uses TRBV13 and TRBJ2-3; D gene: possibly TRBD2, on 6 matching bases. The clonotype originates from a man in his forties or fifties with Graves' ophthalmopathy. The CDR3 protein is CASSLGGGRTDTQYF. The DNA is TGTGCCAGCAGCTTAGGCGGGGGACGCACAGATACGCAGTATTTT. Extended through the reference TRBV13 and TRBJ2-3 proteins, this CDR3 yields the full variable domain: AAGVIQSPRHLIKEKRETATLKCYPIPRHDTVYWYQQGPGQDPQFLISFYEKMQSDKGSIPDRFSAQQFSDYHSELNMSSLELGDSALYFCASSLGGGRTDTQYFGPGTRLTVL.